This TCR beta chain came from a study of blood T cell repertoires in COVID-19. Original handling: Nucleated cell number was recorded as an estimate derived from reference gene primer amplification. Sequenced by immunoSEQ multiplex PCR; TCRdb stores in-frame clones only, minus some. The DNA was the basis for D and trimming; V, J and clone size are from that table. Here the sample spans 200,000 to 250,000 clones, approximately 83% being singletons. Participant age was about 18 to 89 years, and participants resided in about two dozen US areas. The specimen sequenced was PBMCs or T cells enriched from blood (not recorded which). This TCR was sampled from a woman between 55 and 75 years old who had recovered from COVID-19.

The CDR3 region has the DNA TGTGCCACCAGCAGTCTCGGGACAGGGGGTTCTGAGGTCAATCAGCCCCAGCATTTT. It encodes CATSSLGTGGSEVNQPQHF. The chain carries TRBV15 and TRBJ1-5, with TRBD1 matching 11 bases. CDR3 length: 19 amino acids. CDR1 is LNHNV, CDR2 YYDKDF, per germline (reference sequence). Trimming removed 3 bases from V and 3 bases from J; junction bases left unmatched: 13.